One and the same sample provided the 12 T cell receptor beta chains below, sequenced in a study of blood T cell repertoires in COVID-19. The table came from immunoSEQ multiplex PCR; TCRdb's copy has only in-frame clones and leaves some out. The data show 90,000 to 120,000 clones, with over 80% seen just once and over 1% held by the top ten. Sequenced: peripheral blood. Receptors originate from a woman aged 30 to 39 with acute or convalescent COVID-19.

The chain carries TRBV27 and TRBJ2-1; 9 bases are a match to TRBD2. CDR3 length: 15 amino acids. The V gene's germline CDR1 is MNHEY and CDR2 SMNVEV (reference sequence). V was clipped by 8 bases and J by 2 bases; unmatched bases: 7. In DNA form, the CDR3 reads TGTGCCAGCCAGTTTGCGGGGGGGGCCTACAATGAGCAGTTCTTC. Protein: CASQFAGGAYNEQFF.

This sequence joins TRBV7-2 and TRBJ1-5, with D hard to call. The germline V gene has CDR1 SGHTA and CDR2 FQGNSA. There are 15 residues in the CDR3. Trimming stripped 1 base from V and 5 bases from J, with 12 bases between. The chain's CDR3 is CASSLDRSTYQPQHF. The CDR3 DNA sequence: TGTGCCAGCAGCTTAGACCGGAGTACGTATCAGCCCCAGCATTTT.

To note about this clone: Relative to the germline gene, one junction end is altered; a read error may explain this. The CDR3 reads CASRFGGMAEAFF. CDR3 coding DNA: TGTGCCAGCCGCTTCGGGGGGATGGCTGAAGCTTTCTTT. The chain joins TRBV7-9 to TRBJ1-1; a weak D match, TRBD1 (5 bases). Germline V gene data show CDR1 as SEHNR and CDR2 as FQNEAQ (reference sequence). The CDR3 totals 13 residues.

This chain joins TRBV6-5 and TRBJ2-7, with 8 bases aligning to TRBD1. Trimming at V came to 4 bases and at J to 5 bases, leaving 4 bases not matched to a gene. Germline values: CDR1 MNHEY, CDR2 SVGAGI. This CDR3 has 13 amino acids. The DNA of the CDR3 is TGTGCCAGCAGTTTCCGGACAGGGAACGAGCAGTACTTC. Protein product: CASSFRTGNEQYF.

Remarks on this clone: Relative to the germline gene, one junction end is altered; a read error may explain this. V gene TRBV9 combines with J gene TRBJ1-3, with D perhaps matching TRBD1 (6 bases). Germline V gene lookup returns CDR1 SGDLS and CDR2 YYNGEE. CDR3 size: 12 residues. The chain's CDR3 is CASSGAGHRSEF. The CDR3 DNA reads TGTGCCAGCAGCGGAGCGGGACACCGCTCAGAGTTT.

The chain is built from TRBV30 and TRBJ2-7, with 9 bases lining up with TRBD1. The length of the CDR3 is 14 residues. J was trimmed by 6 bases and V by 8 bases; bases with no gene match: 14. CDR1 is GTSNPN and CDR2 is SVGIG in the germline V gene (reference sequence). The CDR3 protein is CAGIPGQGSGEQYF. The DNA for the CDR3 is TGTGCCGGAATACCGGGACAGGGATCCGGCGAGCAGTACTTC.

The V gene is TRBV29-1, the J gene TRBJ1-1; a weak D match, TRBD1 (5 bases). V lost 7 bases to trimming and J lost 4 bases, with 22 bases between them. Germline CDR1 is SQVTM and CDR2 is ANQGSEA. The CDR3 runs 15 residues. CDR3 amino acids: CSARGQDLGSTEAFF. The CDR3 nucleotides read TGCAGCGCCCGGGGCCAAGATCTCGGGAGCACTGAAGCTTTCTTT. The full variable domain, completed using reference TRBV29-1 and TRBJ1-1, is SAVISQKPSRDICQRGTSLTIQCQVDSQVTMMFWYRQQPGQSLTLIATANQGSEATYESGFVIDKFPISRPNLTFSTLTVSNMSPEDSSIYLCSARGQDLGSTEAFFGQGTRLTVV.

This clone appeared once. This chain joins TRBV9 and TRBJ2-1; TRBD1 matches 7 bases. Germline CDR1 reads SGDLS; CDR2 reads YYNGEE. V lost 4 bases and J lost 8; bases outside the gene matches: 12. The CDR3 contains 15 residues. In nucleotides, the CDR3 is TGTGCCAGCAGCCCCCAGCCCCAGGGGGTCGATGAGCAGTTCTTC. Protein: CASSPQPQGVDEQFF.

The V and J genes are TRBV5-6 and TRBJ2-7; D remains ambiguous. Trimming cost V 2 bases and J 2 bases, with 8 bases left between them. Germline V gene sequence: CDR1 SGHDT, CDR2 YYEEEE. This CDR3 contains 13 residues. The CDR3 protein is CASSLPHTYEQYF. The CDR3 DNA reads TGTGCCAGCAGCTTACCCCACACCTACGAGCAGTACTTC.

The chain is built from TRBV11-2 and TRBJ2-7; TRBD1 matches 10 bases. Per germline, CDR1 SGHAT and CDR2 FQNNGV. The CDR3 has 14 residues. The junction had 3 bases not matched to a gene; V was cut back by 5 bases and J by 2 bases. CDR3 sequence (DNA): TGTGCCAGCAGCCCGGGACAGGGGCCCTACGAGCAGTACTTC. This sequence encodes CASSPGQGPYEQYF.

This rearrangement joins TRBV6-2 or TRBV6-3 to TRBJ1-1, with 7 bases lining up with TRBD1. J was trimmed by 4 bases and V by 5 bases; bases with no gene match: 10. CDR1 and CDR2 (germline): MNHEY, SVGEGT. The CDR3 spans 15 residues. CDR3 in amino acids: CASSDRGGLGTEAFF. CDR3 DNA: TGTGCCAGCAGTGACCGAGGGGGCTTGGGCACTGAAGCTTTCTTT.

The genes are TRBV28 and TRBJ2-5; 9 bases agree with TRBD2. The CDR3 consists of 18 residues. Germline V gene sequence: CDR1 MDHEN, CDR2 SYDVKM. The V and J ends lost 5 bases and 1 base, in that order; junction bases with no gene match: 14. The CDR3 protein is CASSSWAGISGSQETQYF. In DNA, the CDR3 is TGTGCCAGCAGTAGTTGGGCTGGAATTAGCGGGAGCCAAGAGACCCAGTACTTC.